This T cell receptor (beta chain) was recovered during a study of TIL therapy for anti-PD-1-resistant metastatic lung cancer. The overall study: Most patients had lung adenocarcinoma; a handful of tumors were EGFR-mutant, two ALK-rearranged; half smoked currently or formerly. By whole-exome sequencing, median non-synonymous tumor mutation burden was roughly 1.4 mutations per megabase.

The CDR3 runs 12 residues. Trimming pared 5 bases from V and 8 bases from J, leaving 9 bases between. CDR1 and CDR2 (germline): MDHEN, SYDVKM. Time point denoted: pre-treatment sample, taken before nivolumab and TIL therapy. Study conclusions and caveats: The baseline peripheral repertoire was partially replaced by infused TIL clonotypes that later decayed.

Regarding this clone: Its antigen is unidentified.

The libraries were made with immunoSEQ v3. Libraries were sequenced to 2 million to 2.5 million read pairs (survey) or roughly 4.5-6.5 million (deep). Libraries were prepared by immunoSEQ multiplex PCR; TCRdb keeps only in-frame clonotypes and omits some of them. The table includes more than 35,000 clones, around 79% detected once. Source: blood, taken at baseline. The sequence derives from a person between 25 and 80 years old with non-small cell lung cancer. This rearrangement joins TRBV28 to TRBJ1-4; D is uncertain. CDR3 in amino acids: CASSPQLEKLFF. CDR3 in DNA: TGTGCCAGCAGTCCCCAATTAGAAAAACTGTTTTTT.